Sequencing of this T cell receptor (beta chain) was carried out in a study of blood T cell repertoires in COVID-19. Overall study: From T cells, B-cell-depleted T cells, or PBMCs came the material, which was cDNA or gDNA.

In the original processing: Using reference gene primer amplification, nucleated cell counts were estimated. Measured with immunoSEQ multiplex PCR; TCRdb has only the in-frame clones, and not every one. V and J calls and clone size come straight from that table; D and trimming were deduced from the DNA. This sample has approximately 330,000 clones, with about 86% found just once. Researchers sorted participants into cohorts using their self-reported clinical history. The CDR3 is 12 residues long. The germline V and J ends were trimmed by 5 bases and 4 bases, with 8 bases remaining between them. The sequence came from a woman between 35 and 50 years old with acute COVID-19. Sequenced material: PBMCs or T cells enriched from blood (not recorded which). This sequence joins TRBV12-3 or TRBV12-4 and TRBJ1-2; unclear D gene. CDR3 sequence reads: CASSQERYGYTF. CDR3 bases: TGTGCCAGCAGTCAGGAACGCTATGGCTACACCTTC.